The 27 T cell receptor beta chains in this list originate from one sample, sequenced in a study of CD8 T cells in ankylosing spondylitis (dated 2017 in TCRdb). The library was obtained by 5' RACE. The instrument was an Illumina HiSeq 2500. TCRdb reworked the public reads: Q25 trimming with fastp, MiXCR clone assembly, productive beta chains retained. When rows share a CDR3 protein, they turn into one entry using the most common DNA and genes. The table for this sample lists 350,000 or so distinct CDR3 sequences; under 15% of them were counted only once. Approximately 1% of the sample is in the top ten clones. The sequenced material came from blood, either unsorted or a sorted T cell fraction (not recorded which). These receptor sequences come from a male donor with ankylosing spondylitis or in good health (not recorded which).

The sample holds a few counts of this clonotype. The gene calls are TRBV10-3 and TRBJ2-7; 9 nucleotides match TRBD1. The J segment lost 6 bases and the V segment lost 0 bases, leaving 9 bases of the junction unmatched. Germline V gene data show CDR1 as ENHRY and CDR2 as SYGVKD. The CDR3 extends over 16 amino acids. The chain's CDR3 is CAISESGRTGAPEQYF. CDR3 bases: TGTGCCATCAGTGAGTCTGGCCGGACAGGGGCCCCCGAGCAGTACTTC.

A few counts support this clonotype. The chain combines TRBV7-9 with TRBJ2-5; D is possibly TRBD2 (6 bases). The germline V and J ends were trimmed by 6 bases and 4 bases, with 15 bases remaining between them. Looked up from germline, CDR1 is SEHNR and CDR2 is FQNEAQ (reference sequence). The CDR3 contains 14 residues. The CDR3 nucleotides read TGTGCCAGCAGACCTAGTGGGGGAGGAGAGACCCAGTACTTC. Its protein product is CASRPSGGGETQYF.

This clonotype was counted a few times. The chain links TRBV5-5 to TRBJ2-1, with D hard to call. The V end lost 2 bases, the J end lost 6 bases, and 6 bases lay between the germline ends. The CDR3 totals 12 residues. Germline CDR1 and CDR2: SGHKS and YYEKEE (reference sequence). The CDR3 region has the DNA TGTGCCAGCAGCTTTTCTGGCAATGAGCAGTTCTTC. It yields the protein CASSFSGNEQFF.

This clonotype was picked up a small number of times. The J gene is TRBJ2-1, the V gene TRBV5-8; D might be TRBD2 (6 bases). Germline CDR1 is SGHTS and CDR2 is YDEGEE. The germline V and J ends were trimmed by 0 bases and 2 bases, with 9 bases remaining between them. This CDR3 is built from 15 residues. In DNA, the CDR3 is TGTGCCAGCAGCTTGGTAGGACTAACCTACAATGAGCAGTTCTTC. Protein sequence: CASSLVGLTYNEQFF. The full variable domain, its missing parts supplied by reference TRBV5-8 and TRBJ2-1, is EAGVTQSPTHLIKTRGQQATLRCSPISGHTSVYWYQQALGLGLQFLLWYDEGEERNRGNFPPRFSGRQFPNYSSELNVNALELEDSALYLCASSLVGLTYNEQFFGPGTRLTVL.

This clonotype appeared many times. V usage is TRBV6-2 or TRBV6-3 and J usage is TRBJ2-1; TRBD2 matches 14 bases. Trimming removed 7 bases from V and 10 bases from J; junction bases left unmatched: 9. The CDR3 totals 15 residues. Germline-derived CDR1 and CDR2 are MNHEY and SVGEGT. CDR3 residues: CASTSGTSGSGEQFF. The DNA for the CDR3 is TGTGCCAGCACCTCAGGGACTAGCGGGAGTGGAGAGCAGTTCTTC.

Here the CDR3 reads CASSFTGGGNEKLFF. DNA of the CDR3: TGTGCCAGCAGTTTTACCGGCGGGGGGAATGAAAAACTGTTTTTT. J is TRBJ1-4 and V is TRBV12-3 or TRBV12-4, with D possibly matching TRBD1 (5 bases). The CDR3 loop spans 15 amino acids. The V end was cut by 3 bases, the J end by 5 bases, with 13 bases between.

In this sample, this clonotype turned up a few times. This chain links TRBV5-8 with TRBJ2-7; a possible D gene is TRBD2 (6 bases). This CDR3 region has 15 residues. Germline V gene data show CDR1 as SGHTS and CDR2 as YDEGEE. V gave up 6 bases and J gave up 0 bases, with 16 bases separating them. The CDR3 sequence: CASTPGVAISYEQYF. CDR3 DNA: TGTGCCAGCACCCCGGGGGTTGCCATCTCCTACGAGCAGTACTTC. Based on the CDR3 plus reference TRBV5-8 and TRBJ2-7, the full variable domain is EAGVTQSPTHLIKTRGQQATLRCSPISGHTSVYWYQQALGLGLQFLLWYDEGEERNRGNFPPRFSGRQFPNYSSELNVNALELEDSALYLCASTPGVAISYEQYFGPGTRLTVT.

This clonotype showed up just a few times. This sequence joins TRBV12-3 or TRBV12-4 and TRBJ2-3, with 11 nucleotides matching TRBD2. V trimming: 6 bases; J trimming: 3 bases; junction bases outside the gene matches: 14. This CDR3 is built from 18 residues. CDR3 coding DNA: TGTGCCAGCAGCTTGTACCGTTCCGGGACTAGCGGTACAGATACGCAGTATTTT. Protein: CASSLYRSGTSGTDTQYF.

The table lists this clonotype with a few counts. The DNA for the CDR3 is TGTGCCAGTAGTATGAGAGACGGACCATTCTACGAGCAGTACTTC. Translated: CASSMRDGPFYEQYF. The rearrangement uses TRBV19 and TRBJ2-7; D remains unclear. Trimming removed 3 bases from V and 3 bases from J, with 15 bases in between. Per germline, CDR1 LNHDA and CDR2 SQIVND (reference sequence). This CDR3 is built from 15 residues.

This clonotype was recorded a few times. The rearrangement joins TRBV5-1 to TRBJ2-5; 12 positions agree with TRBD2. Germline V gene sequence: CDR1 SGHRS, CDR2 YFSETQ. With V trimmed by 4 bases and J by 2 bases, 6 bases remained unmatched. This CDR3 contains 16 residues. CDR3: CASSGGLAGLQETQYF. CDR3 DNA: TGCGCCAGCAGCGGAGGACTAGCGGGATTACAAGAGACCCAGTACTTC.

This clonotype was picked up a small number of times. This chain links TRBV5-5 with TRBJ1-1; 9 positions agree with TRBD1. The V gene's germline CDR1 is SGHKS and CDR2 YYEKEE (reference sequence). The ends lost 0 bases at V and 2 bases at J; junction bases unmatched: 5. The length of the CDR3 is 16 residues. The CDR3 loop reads CASSLGVGQGNTEAFF. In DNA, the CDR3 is TGTGCCAGCAGCTTGGGGGTGGGACAGGGAAACACTGAAGCTTTCTTT.

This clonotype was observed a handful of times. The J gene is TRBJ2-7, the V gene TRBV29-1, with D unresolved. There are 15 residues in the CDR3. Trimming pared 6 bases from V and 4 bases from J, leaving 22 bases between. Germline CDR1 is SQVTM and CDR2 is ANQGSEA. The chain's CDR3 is CSVGKDGSALYEQYF. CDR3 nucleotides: TGCAGCGTCGGTAAGGACGGGTCGGCCTTATACGAGCAGTACTTC.

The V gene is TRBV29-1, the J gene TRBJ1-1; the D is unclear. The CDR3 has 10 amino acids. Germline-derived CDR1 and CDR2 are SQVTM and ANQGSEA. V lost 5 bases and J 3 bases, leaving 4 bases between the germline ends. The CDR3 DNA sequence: TGCAGCGTTACTTACACTGAAGCTTTCTTT. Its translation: CSVTYTEAFF.

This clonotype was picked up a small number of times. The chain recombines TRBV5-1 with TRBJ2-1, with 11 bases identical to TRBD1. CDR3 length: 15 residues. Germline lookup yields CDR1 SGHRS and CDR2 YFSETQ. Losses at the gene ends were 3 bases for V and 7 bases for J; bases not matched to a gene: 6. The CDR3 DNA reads TGCGCCAGCAGCTACGGACAGGGGGCGCATAATGAGCAGTTCTTC. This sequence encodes CASSYGQGAHNEQFF. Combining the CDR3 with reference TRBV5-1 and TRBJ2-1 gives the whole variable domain KAGVTQTPRYLIKTRGQQVTLSCSPISGHRSVSWYQQTPGQGLQFLFEYFSETQRNKGNFPGRFSGRQFSNSRSEMNVSTLELGDSALYLCASSYGQGAHNEQFFGPGTRLTVL.

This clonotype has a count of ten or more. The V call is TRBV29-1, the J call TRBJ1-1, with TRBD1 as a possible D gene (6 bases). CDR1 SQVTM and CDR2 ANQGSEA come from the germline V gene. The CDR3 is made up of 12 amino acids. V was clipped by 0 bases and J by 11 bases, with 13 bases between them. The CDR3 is CSVEEGHQPAFF. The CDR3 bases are TGCAGCGTTGAAGAGGGACACCAACCGGCTTTCTTT.

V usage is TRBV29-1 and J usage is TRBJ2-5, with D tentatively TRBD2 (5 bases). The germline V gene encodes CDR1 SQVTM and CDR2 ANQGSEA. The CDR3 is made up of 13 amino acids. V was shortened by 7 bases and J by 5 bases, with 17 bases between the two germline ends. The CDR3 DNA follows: TGCAGCGGTCGCTTACGCGGGCGGGAGACCCAGTACTTC. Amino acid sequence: CSGRLRGRETQYF.

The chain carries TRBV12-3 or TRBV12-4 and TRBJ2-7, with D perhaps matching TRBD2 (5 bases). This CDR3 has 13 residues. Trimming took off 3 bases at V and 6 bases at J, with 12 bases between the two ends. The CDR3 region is CASSFLVEGEQYF. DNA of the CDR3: TGTGCCAGCAGTTTTTTGGTCGAGGGCGAGCAGTACTTC.

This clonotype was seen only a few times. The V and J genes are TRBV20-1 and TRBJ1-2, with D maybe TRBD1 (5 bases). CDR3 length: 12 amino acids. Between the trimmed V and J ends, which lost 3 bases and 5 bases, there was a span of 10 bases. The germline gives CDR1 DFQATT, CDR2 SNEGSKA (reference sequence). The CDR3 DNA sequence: TGCAGTGCTAGGGGACCGCTATATGGCTACACCTTC. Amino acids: CSARGPLYGYTF.

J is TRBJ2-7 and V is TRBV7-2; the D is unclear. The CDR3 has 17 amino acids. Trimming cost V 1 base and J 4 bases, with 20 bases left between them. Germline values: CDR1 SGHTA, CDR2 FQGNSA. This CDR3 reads CASSLGLRTLRAYEQYF. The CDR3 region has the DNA TGTGCCAGCAGCTTAGGCCTGAGGACCCTCCGGGCTTACGAGCAGTACTTC.

The CDR3 region is CASSLGRSFYGYTF. CDR3 sequence (DNA): TGTGCCAGCAGTCTTGGACGGAGTTTCTATGGCTACACCTTC. The rearrangement joins TRBV27 to TRBJ1-2; D gene uncertain. Trimming took off 5 bases at V and 4 bases at J, with 14 bases between the two ends. This CDR3 is built from 14 residues. Germline V gene data show CDR1 as MNHEY and CDR2 as SMNVEV (reference sequence).

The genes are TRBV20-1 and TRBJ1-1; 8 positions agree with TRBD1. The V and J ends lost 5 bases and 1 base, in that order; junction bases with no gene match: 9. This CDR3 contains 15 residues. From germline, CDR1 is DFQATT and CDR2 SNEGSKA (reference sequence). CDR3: CSAPYPGGTNTEAFF. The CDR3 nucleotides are TGCAGTGCTCCTTACCCAGGGGGCACGAACACTGAAGCTTTCTTT.

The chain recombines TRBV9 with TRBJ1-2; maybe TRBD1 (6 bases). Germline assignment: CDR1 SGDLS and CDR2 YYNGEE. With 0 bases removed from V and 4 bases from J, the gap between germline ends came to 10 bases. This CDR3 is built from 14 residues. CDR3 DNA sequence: TGTGCCAGCAGCGTAGACCTACAGGGCTATGGCTACACCTTC. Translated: CASSVDLQGYGYTF.

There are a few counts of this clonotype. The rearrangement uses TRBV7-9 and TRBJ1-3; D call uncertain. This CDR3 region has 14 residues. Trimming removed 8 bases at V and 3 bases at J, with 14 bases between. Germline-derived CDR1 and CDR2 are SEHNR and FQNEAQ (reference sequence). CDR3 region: CASGIDGYGNTIYF. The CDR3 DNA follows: TGTGCCAGCGGGATTGACGGCTATGGAAACACCATATATTTT.

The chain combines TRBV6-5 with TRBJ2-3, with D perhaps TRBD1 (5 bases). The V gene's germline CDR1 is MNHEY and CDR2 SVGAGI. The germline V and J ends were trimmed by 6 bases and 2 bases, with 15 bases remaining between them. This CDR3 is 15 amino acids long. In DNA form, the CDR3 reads TGTGCCAGCAGCTTAACTCCTGGGGCCACAGATACGCAGTATTTT. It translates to CASSLTPGATDTQYF.

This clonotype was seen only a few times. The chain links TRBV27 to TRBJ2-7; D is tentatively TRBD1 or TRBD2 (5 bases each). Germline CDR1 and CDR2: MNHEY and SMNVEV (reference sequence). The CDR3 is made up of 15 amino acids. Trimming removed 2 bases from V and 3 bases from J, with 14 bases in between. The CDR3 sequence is CASSLIGGFSYEQYF. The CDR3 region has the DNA TGTGCCAGCAGTTTAATTGGGGGATTCAGCTACGAGCAGTACTTC.

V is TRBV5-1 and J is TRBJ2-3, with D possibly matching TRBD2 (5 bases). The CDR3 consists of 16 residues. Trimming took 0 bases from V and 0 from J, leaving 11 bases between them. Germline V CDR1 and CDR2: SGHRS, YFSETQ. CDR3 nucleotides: TGCGCCAGCAGCTTGGAACTCGAGCGGAGCACAGATACGCAGTATTTT. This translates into CASSLELERSTDTQYF.

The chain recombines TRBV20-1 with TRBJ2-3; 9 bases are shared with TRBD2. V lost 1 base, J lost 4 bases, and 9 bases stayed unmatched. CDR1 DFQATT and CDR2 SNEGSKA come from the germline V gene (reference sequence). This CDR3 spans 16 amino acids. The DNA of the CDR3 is TGCAGTGCTAGAGTCGGAGCGGGAGGAGGGTCAGATACGCAGTATTTT. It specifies CSARVGAGGGSDTQYF.